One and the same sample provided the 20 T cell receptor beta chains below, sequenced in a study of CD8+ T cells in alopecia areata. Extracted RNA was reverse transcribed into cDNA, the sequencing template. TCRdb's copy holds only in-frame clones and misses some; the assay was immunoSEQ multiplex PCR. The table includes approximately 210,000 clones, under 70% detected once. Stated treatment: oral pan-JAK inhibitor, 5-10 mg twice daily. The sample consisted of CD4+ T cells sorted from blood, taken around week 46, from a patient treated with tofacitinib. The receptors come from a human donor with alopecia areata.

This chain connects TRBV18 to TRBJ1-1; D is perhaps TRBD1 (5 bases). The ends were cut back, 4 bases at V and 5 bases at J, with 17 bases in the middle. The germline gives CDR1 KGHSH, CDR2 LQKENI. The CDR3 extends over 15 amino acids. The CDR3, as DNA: TGTGCCAGCTCACTAGATGGTGGGGCGAAGACTGAAGCTTTCTTT. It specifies CASSLDGGAKTEAFF.

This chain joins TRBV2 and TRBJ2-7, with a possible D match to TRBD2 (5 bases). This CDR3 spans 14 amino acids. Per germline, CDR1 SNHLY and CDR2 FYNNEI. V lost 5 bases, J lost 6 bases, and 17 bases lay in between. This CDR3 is CASSYGGPAVEQYF. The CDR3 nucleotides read TGTGCCAGCAGTTATGGAGGTCCCGCTGTCGAGCAGTACTTC.

CDR3 coding DNA: TGTGCCAGCAGTGAAAGAATAGCGGGGGGGCTGAATGAGCAGTTCTTC. As protein: CASSERIAGGLNEQFF. This rearrangement joins TRBV2 to TRBJ2-1; 11 nucleotides match TRBD2. This CDR3 contains 16 residues. The V gene end was trimmed by 2 bases and the J gene end by 7 bases; junction bases not matched to a gene: 7. The germline CDR1 and CDR2 sequences are SNHLY and FYNNEI. The entire variable domain, with the rest obtained from reference TRBV2 and TRBJ2-1, is as follows: EPEVTQTPSHQVTQMGQEVILRCVPISNHLYFYWYRQILGQKVEFLVSFYNNEISEKSEIFDDQFSVERPDGSNFTLKIRSTKLEDSAMYFCASSERIAGGLNEQFFGPGTRLTVL.

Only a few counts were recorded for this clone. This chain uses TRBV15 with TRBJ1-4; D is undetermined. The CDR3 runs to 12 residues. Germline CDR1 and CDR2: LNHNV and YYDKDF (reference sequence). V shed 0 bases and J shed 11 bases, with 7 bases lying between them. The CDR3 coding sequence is TGTGCCACCAGCAGAGATCCGTATAAACTGTTTTTT. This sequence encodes CATSRDPYKLFF.

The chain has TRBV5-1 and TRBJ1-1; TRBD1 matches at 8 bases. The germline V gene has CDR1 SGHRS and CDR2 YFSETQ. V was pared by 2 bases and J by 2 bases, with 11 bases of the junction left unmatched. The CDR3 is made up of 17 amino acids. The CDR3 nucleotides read TGCGCCAGCAGCTTCCGAATCCAGACAGGGGTCAACACTGAAGCTTTCTTT. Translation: CASSFRIQTGVNTEAFF.

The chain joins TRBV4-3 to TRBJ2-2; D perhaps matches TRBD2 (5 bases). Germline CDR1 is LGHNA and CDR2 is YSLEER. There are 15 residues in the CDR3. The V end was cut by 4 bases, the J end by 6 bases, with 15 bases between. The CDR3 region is CASSRVRGGAGELFF. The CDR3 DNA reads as TGCGCCAGCAGCCGCGTTAGAGGAGGAGCCGGGGAGCTGTTTTTT.

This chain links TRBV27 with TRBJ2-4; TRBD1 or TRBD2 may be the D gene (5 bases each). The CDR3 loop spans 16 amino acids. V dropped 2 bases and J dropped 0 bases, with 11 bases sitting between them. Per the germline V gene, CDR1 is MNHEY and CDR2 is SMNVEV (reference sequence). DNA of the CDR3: TGTGCCAGCAGTTTAAGGTGGGGGATAGCCAAAAACATTCAGTACTTC. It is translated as CASSLRWGIAKNIQYF.

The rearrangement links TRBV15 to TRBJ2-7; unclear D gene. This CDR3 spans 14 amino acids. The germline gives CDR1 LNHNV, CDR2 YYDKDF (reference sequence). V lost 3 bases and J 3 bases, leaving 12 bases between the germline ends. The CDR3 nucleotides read TGTGCCACCAGCAGCCCGACACTGAACTACGAGCAGTACTTC. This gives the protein CATSSPTLNYEQYF.

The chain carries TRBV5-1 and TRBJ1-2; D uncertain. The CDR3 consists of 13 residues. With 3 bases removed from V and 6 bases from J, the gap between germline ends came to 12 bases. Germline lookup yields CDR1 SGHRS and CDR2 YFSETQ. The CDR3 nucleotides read TGCGCCAGCAGCTCAAACTATAAGGATGGCTACACCTTC. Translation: CASSSNYKDGYTF.

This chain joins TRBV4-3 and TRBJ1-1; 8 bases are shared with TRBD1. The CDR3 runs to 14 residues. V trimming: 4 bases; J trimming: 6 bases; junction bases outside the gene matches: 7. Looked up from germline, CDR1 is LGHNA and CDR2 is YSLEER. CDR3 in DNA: TGCGCCAGCAGCCTTGGACAGGGAGCATCTGAAGCTTTCTTT. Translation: CASSLGQGASEAFF.

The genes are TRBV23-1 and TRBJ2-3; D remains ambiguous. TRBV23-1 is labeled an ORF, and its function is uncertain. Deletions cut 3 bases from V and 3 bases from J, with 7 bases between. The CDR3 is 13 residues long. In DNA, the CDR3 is TGCGCCAGCAGTCATAACGAAACAGATACGCAGTATTTT. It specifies CASSHNETDTQYF.

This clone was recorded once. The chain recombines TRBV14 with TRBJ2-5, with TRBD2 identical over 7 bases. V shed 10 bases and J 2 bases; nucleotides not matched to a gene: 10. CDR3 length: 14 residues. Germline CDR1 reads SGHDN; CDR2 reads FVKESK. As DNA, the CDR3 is TGTGCCACTTCAGCGCGGGGGACTCAAGAGACCCAGTACTTC. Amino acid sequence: CATSARGTQETQYF.

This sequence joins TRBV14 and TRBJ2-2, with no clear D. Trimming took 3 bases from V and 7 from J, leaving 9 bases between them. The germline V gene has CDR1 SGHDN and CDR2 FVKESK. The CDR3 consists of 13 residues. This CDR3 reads CASSHLYDGELFF. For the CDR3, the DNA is TGTGCCAGCAGCCACCTCTATGACGGGGAGCTGTTTTTT.

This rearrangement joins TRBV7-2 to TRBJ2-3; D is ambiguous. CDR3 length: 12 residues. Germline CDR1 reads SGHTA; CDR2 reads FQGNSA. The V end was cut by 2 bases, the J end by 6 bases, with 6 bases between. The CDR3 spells CASSLRADTQYF. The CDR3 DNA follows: TGTGCCAGCAGCTTAAGGGCGGATACGCAGTATTTT.

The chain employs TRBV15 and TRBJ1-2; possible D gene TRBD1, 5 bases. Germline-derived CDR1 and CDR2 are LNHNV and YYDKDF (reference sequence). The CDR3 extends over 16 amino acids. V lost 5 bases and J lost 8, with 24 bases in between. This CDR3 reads CATSSPGNRGSGGYTF. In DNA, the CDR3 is TGTGCCACCAGCTCGCCCGGGAATAGGGGCTCGGGAGGCTACACCTTC.

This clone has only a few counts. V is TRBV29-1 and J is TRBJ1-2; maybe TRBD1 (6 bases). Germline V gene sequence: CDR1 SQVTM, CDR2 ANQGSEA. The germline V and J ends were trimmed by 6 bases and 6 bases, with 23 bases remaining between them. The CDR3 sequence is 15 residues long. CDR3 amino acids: CSVEYVLQGSDGYTF. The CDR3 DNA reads TGCAGCGTCGAGTACGTCCTACAGGGTTCAGATGGCTACACCTTC.

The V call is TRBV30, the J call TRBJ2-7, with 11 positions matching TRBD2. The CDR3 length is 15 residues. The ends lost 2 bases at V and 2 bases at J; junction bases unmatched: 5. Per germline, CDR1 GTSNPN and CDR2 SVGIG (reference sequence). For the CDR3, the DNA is TGTGCCTGGAGTCATGTAGCGGGGGGGACCTACGAGCAGTACTTC. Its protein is CAWSHVAGGTYEQYF.

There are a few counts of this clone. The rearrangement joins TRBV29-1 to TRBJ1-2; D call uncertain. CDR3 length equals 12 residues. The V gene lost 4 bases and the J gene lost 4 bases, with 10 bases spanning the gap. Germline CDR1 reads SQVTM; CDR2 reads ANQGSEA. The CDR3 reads CSVVPAGYGYTF. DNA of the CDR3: TGCAGCGTTGTACCCGCGGGCTATGGCTACACCTTC.

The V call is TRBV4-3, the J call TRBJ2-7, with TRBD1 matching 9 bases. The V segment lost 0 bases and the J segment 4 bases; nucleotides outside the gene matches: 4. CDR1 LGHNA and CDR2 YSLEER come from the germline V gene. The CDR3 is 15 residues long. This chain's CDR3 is CASSQDRDRVYEQYF. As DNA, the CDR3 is TGCGCCAGCAGCCAAGACCGGGACAGGGTTTACGAGCAGTACTTC.

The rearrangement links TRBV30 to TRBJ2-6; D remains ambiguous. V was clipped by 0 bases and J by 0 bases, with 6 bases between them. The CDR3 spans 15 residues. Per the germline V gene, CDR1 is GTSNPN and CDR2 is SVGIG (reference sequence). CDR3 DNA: TGTGCCTGGAGTGTAGGGAACTCTGGGGCCAACGTCCTGACTTTC. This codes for CAWSVGNSGANVLTF. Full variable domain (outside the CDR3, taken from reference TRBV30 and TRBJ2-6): SQTIHQWPATLVQPVGSPLSLECTVEGTSNPNLYWYRQAAGRGLQLLFYSVGIGQISSEVPQNLSASRPQDRQFILSSKKLLLSDSGFYLCAWSVGNSGANVLTFGAGSRLTVL.